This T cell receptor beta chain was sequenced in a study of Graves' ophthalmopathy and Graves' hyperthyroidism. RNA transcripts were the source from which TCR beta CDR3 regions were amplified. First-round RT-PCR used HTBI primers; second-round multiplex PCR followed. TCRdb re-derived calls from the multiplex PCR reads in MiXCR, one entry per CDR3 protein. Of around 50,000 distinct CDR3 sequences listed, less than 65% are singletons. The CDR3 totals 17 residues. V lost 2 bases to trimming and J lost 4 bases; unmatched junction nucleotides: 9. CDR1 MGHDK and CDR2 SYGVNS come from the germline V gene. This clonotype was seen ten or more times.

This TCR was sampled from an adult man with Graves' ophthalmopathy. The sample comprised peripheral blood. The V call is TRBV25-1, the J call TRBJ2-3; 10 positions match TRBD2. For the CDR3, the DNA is TGTGCCAGCAGTGAAGAAGGTGCTAGCGGGAGTTCAGATACGCAGTATTTT. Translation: CASSEEGASGSSDTQYF. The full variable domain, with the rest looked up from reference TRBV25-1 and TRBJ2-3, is EADIYQTPRYLVIGTGKKITLECSQTMGHDKMYWYQQDPGMELHLIHYSYGVNSTEKGDLSSESTVSRIRTEHFPLTLESARPSHTSQYLCASSEEGASGSSDTQYFGPGTRLTVL.